The source of this T cell receptor (beta chain) is a study of beta chain features in type 1 diabetes. This clone was counted a few times. Its antigen remains unidentified. CDR1 is MNHEY and CDR2 is SMNVEV in the germline V gene (reference sequence). The length of the CDR3 is 13 residues. V shed 6 bases, J shed 3 bases, and the junction held 4 bases outside the gene matches. Expressed TCRB transcripts were sequenced after all isolated RNA was converted to cDNA. Measured with immunoSEQ multiplex PCR; TCRdb has only the in-frame clones, and not every one. The repertoire includes roughly 150,000 clones, 9% of them detected once, and about 0.65% sits in the top ten. Once sorted, every population was more than 98% pure. Study-wide points: In all four CD4+ subsets, TCRB CDR3 length was significantly, moderately reduced in type 1 diabetes.

This rearrangement joins TRBV27 to TRBJ2-7; 8 bases are shared with TRBD2. Sequenced sample: central memory CD4+ T cells from blood. The clonotype comes from a woman aged 25 to 39 with type 1 diabetes. The CDR3 DNA sequence: TGTGCCAGCAGAGGAACTAGCGGCTACGAGCAGTACTTC. It translates to CASRGTSGYEQYF.